This TCR beta chain appears in the sequencing data of a study of shared clonotypes between healthy human individuals. Some clones are missing from TCRdb's copy, which holds only in-frame ones; the method was immunoSEQ multiplex PCR. Among about 1.1 million clones listed, approximately 77% were seen once. The CDR3 loop spans 16 amino acids. The germline V gene has CDR1 MDHEN and CDR2 SYDVKM. J lost 2 bases, V lost 4 bases, and 5 bases had no gene match. Sequences were obtained from memory CD4+ T cells from PBMCs. This sample's subset: CD45RA-negative fraction. The chain recombines TRBV28 with TRBJ2-1, with 10 positions matching TRBD1. This TCR was recovered from a young man in good health. Some clones in this sample may be carry-over from other donors' samples. CDR3 coding DNA: TGTGCCAGCAGTTCCGCGACAGGGGGCACCTACAATGAGCAGTTCTTC. Translating gives CASSSATGGTYNEQFF.